This TCR beta chain was sequenced in a study of shared clonotypes between healthy human individuals. Regarding the study as a whole: In having few donors, the study represented limited genetic and exposure-history diversity.

The CDR3 spans 14 residues. V lost 2 bases, J lost 6 bases, and 12 bases lay in between. Germline assignment: CDR1 ENHRY and CDR2 SYGVKD. Assay: immunoSEQ multiplex PCR; the TCRdb copy retains only in-frame clones and omits some. The sample carries about 680,000 clones, about 90% recorded once. Positively selected for CCR7, the CD45RO-negative cells used as naive CD8 cells excluded terminally differentiated effector memory CD45RA+ cells. This clone appeared a few times. Its specificity is unknown. The receptor was isolated from a man aged 30 to 39 in good health. The V call is TRBV10-3, the J call TRBJ2-3; unclear D gene. The source material was naive CD8+ T cells sorted from blood. CDR3 in amino acids: CAISEIGLLDTQYF. The CDR3 DNA reads as TGTGCCATCAGTGAGATAGGATTGTTGGATACGCAGTATTTT.